These 19 T cell receptor beta chains originate from one sample sequenced in a study of blood T cell repertoires in COVID-19. Generated by immunoSEQ multiplex PCR, the TCRdb table keeps only in-frame clones and is missing some. This table holds about 320,000 clones, 65% to 90% found once. The sequenced material came from PBMCs or T cells enriched from blood (not recorded which). Receptor source: a young woman who had recovered from COVID-19.

This rearrangement joins TRBV6-5 to TRBJ2-5, with 13 bases fitting TRBD2. CDR3 length: 14 residues. V lost 6 bases and J lost 5; bases outside the gene matches: 3. Germline V gene sequence: CDR1 MNHEY, CDR2 SVGAGI. The CDR3: CASRTSGGWETQYF. The CDR3 DNA reads TGTGCCAGCAGGACTAGCGGGGGGTGGGAGACCCAGTACTTC.

This CDR3 is CAISERGGTGHYEQYF. CDR3 DNA: TGTGCCATCAGTGAGAGGGGGGGGACAGGGCACTACGAGCAGTACTTC. This chain joins TRBV10-3 and TRBJ2-7; 9 bases match TRBD1. The CDR3 extends over 16 amino acids. Looked up from germline, CDR1 is ENHRY and CDR2 is SYGVKD. V trimming: 2 bases; J trimming: 3 bases; junction bases outside the gene matches: 8.

J is TRBJ2-7 and V is TRBV5-5; 11 bases are shared with TRBD1. The CDR3 has 14 residues. CDR1 and CDR2 from the germline V gene are SGHKS and YYEKEE (reference sequence). V shed 4 bases and J 8 bases; nucleotides not matched to a gene: 8. The CDR3, as DNA: TGTGCCAGCAGCCGGACAGGGGGCTCCCAACAGCAGTACTTC. This sequence encodes CASSRTGGSQQQYF.

The chain links TRBV7-9 to TRBJ2-2; the D is unclear. Germline lookup yields CDR1 SEHNR and CDR2 FQNEAQ (reference sequence). Trimming shortened V by 6 bases and J by 15 bases, and 14 bases separated the two germline ends. The CDR3 has 11 amino acids. The CDR3 loop reads CASRPTVSVFF. CDR3 sequence (DNA): TGTGCCAGCAGACCAACAGTGTCGGTGTTTTTT.

The rearrangement links TRBV10-1 to TRBJ1-1; 7 positions match TRBD1. CDR3 size: 13 residues. Germline values: CDR1 WNHNN, CDR2 SYGVQD (reference sequence). J was trimmed by 10 bases and V by 2 bases; bases with no gene match: 7. CDR3: CASSEKTGYRAFF. CDR3 nucleotide sequence: TGCGCCAGCAGTGAGAAGACAGGGTATCGAGCTTTCTTT.

The rearrangement links TRBV3-1 (or the pseudogene TRBV3-2) to TRBJ2-5; possibly TRBD2 for D (6 bases). The CDR3 consists of 17 residues. Germline CDR1 reads LGHDT; CDR2 reads YNNKEL (reference sequence). The V gene lost 0 bases and the J gene lost 5 bases, with 19 bases spanning the gap. CDR3 DNA sequence: TGTGCCAGCAGCCAAGATTGGGATAGCGGAGCTGAGGAGACCCAGTACTTC. The encoded protein is CASSQDWDSGAEETQYF.

The chain carries TRBV29-1 and TRBJ2-3; 8 bases agree with TRBD2. V trimming: 2 bases; J trimming: 4 bases; junction bases outside the gene matches: 14. Germline-derived CDR1 and CDR2 are SQVTM and ANQGSEA. The CDR3 contains 17 residues. CDR3 amino acids: CSVELGGRLAKPDTQYF. DNA for the CDR3: TGCAGCGTTGAACTGGGGGGGAGACTAGCGAAACCAGATACGCAGTATTTT.

V usage is TRBV4-1 and J usage is TRBJ2-3; 8 nucleotides align to TRBD2. CDR3 length: 14 amino acids. Germline loops: CDR1 MGHRA, CDR2 YSYEKL. Unmatched junction bases numbered 8, after V lost 6 bases and J lost 6 bases. CDR3 nucleotides: TGCGCCAGCAGTAGATCGGGGGGGCCTGATACGCAGTATTTT. It specifies CASSRSGGPDTQYF.

In this sample, this clone turned up a few times. The chain joins TRBV3-1 (or the pseudogene TRBV3-2) to TRBJ2-7; no reliable D call. The V gene lost 0 bases and the J gene lost 9 bases, with 9 bases spanning the gap. This CDR3 has 12 residues. The germline V gene encodes CDR1 LGHDT and CDR2 YNNKEL (reference sequence). In DNA form, the CDR3 reads TGTGCCAGCAGCCAAGACCTATCCTGGCAGTACTTC. It codes for CASSQDLSWQYF.

The rearrangement joins TRBV6-1 to TRBJ2-3; TRBD1 agrees at 7 bases. From germline, CDR1 is MNHNS and CDR2 SASEGT. Losses at the gene ends were 8 bases for V and 2 bases for J; bases not matched to a gene: 4. The CDR3 totals 13 residues. The CDR3 is CASQGGNTDTQYF. CDR3 sequence (DNA): TGTGCCAGCCAAGGGGGCAACACAGATACGCAGTATTTT.

The V call is TRBV7-2, the J call TRBJ2-7; 7 bases align to TRBD2. The CDR3 loop spans 15 amino acids. With V trimmed by 1 base and J by 5 bases, 8 bases remained unmatched. CDR1 and CDR2 (germline): SGHTA, FQGNSA. CDR3 loop: CASSLDRGRENEQYF. CDR3 nucleotide sequence: TGTGCCAGCAGCTTAGATCGCGGGAGAGAGAACGAGCAGTACTTC.

This chain uses TRBV4-1 with TRBJ1-3, with a tentative D call TRBD1 (5 bases). V lost 2 bases and J 0 bases, leaving 14 bases between the germline ends. Germline assignment: CDR1 MGHRA and CDR2 YSYEKL. The CDR3 spans 17 residues. CDR3 DNA: TGCGCCAGCAGCCAACAAGGGACTCGAGTCTCTGGAAACACCATATATTTT. As protein: CASSQQGTRVSGNTIYF.

The chain carries TRBV5-5 and TRBJ2-2; 10 bases map to TRBD2. CDR1 SGHKS and CDR2 YYEKEE come from the germline V gene (reference sequence). V shed 0 bases, J shed 6 bases, and the junction held 5 bases outside the gene matches. The CDR3 runs to 16 residues. This CDR3 reads CASSLAGTSVSGELFF. Written as DNA, the CDR3 is TGTGCCAGCAGCTTGGCCGGGACTAGCGTCTCCGGGGAGCTGTTTTTT.

The V call is TRBV6-1, the J call TRBJ1-2, with 10 bases fitting TRBD1. Per the germline V gene, CDR1 is MNHNS and CDR2 is SASEGT. The CDR3 is 16 residues long. Trimming at V came to 4 bases and at J to 4 bases, leaving 9 bases not matched to a gene. As DNA, the CDR3 is TGTGCCAGCAGTGCCGGACAGGGACAGGGGAGCTATGGCTACACCTTC. This translates into CASSAGQGQGSYGYTF.

This clone showed up just once. The chain is built from TRBV7-9 and TRBJ1-3; unclear D gene. With 5 bases removed from V and 4 bases from J, the gap between germline ends came to 21 bases. This CDR3 is 17 amino acids long. Germline CDR1 reads SEHNR; CDR2 reads FQNEAQ (reference sequence). CDR3 nucleotide sequence: TGTGCCAGCAGCCCCAACCACAGCAGGTTTCGGGGAAACACCATATATTTT. Residues: CASSPNHSRFRGNTIYF.

V gene TRBV25-1 combines with J gene TRBJ2-7, with 8 nucleotides matching TRBD2. Trimming cost V 3 bases and J 6 bases; bases outside gene matches: 10. The length of the CDR3 is 15 residues. The germline CDR1 and CDR2 sequences are MGHDK and SYGVNS. Here the CDR3 DNA reads TGTGCCAGCAGTGATTTCGGGAGGGCGGAGGGCGAGCAGTACTTC. Its translation: CASSDFGRAEGEQYF.

The chain is built from TRBV7-9 and TRBJ2-5; 10 bases match TRBD2. The CDR3 has 16 amino acids. The germline V gene encodes CDR1 SEHNR and CDR2 FQNEAQ (reference sequence). Unmatched junction bases numbered 6, after V lost 3 bases and J lost 2 bases. CDR3 region: CASSFKRTSGQETQYF. For the CDR3, the DNA is TGTGCCAGCAGCTTTAAAAGGACTAGCGGTCAAGAGACCCAGTACTTC.

This chain uses TRBV7-9 with TRBJ1-2; TRBD1 is a possible D gene (5 bases). V was clipped by 1 base and J by 3 bases, with 15 bases between them. This CDR3 comprises 16 residues. Germline CDR1 SEHNR, CDR2 FQNEAQ (reference sequence). CDR3 sequence: CASSLDIWGEDYGYTF. The CDR3 DNA reads as TGTGCCAGCAGCTTAGACATATGGGGCGAGGACTATGGCTACACCTTC.

This clone was seen a single time. V gene TRBV4-2 combines with J gene TRBJ1-2; 9 positions match TRBD1. Germline V CDR1 and CDR2: LGHNA, YNFKEQ. This CDR3 spans 16 amino acids. V dropped 1 base and J dropped 7; count of bases not matched to a gene: 10. The CDR3 loop is CASSQGQGGKGGGYTF. The CDR3 region has the DNA TGTGCCAGCAGCCAAGGACAGGGGGGCAAAGGGGGTGGCTACACCTTC.